Below are 6 T cell receptor beta chains sequenced from a single sample in a study of vaccination and CD4 T cells after COVID-19. The Oncomine TCR Beta short-read assay generated sequence data from the DNA of cultured CD4+ T cells. TCRdb itself ran the PCR reads through MiXCR, one entry per CDR3 protein. The sample yields some 13,000 distinct CDR3 sequences, under 75% seen once. This sample's treatment: roughly 11-day PBMC culture with coronavirus spike peptide pools or control peptides (ViraFEST assay). No antigen has been identified for these receptors. Sequenced input: CD4+ T cells from blood, cultured in vitro. The receptors derive from a human donor who had recovered from COVID-19.

The rearrangement links TRBV7-9 to TRBJ2-1, with D possibly being TRBD2 (5 bases). The CDR3 has 17 residues. Looked up from germline, CDR1 is SEHNR and CDR2 is FQNEAQ (reference sequence). Deletions cut 4 bases from V and 5 bases from J, with 21 bases between. The CDR3 DNA follows: TGTGCCAGCAGCTATCGATCGCGAAACTCGGGGAACAATGAGCAGTTCTTC. It is translated as CASSYRSRNSGNNEQFF.

There are a few counts of this clonotype. V and J are TRBV5-8 and TRBJ2-3; TRBD2 aligns across 11 bases. The V gene end was trimmed by 0 bases and the J gene end by 0 bases; junction bases not matched to a gene: 0. CDR1 and CDR2 (germline): SGHTS, YDEGEE. CDR3 length: 16 residues. DNA for the CDR3: TGTGCCAGCAGCTTGGGGACTAGCGGGAGCACAGATACGCAGTATTTT. Protein product: CASSLGTSGSTDTQYF. Variable domain in full (rest from reference TRBV5-8 and TRBJ2-3): EAGVTQSPTHLIKTRGQQATLRCSPISGHTSVYWYQQALGLGLQFLLWYDEGEERNRGNFPPRFSGRQFPNYSSELNVNALELEDSALYLCASSLGTSGSTDTQYFGPGTRLTVL.

The gene calls are TRBV28 and TRBJ1-4; D is ambiguous. Germline V gene lookup returns CDR1 MDHEN and CDR2 SYDVKM. This CDR3 contains 15 residues. The V and J ends lost 8 bases and 7 bases respectively, with 20 bases between them. This chain's CDR3 is CASASPRVSREKLFF. DNA of the CDR3: TGTGCCAGCGCCTCCCCACGGGTTTCTCGTGAAAAACTGTTTTTT.

V and J are TRBV19 and TRBJ2-3; D not resolved. V was shortened by 6 bases and J by 0 bases, with 10 bases between the two germline ends. The CDR3 has 14 amino acids. Germline V gives CDR1 LNHDA, CDR2 SQIVND (reference sequence). CDR3 in DNA: TGTGCCAGTAGACCCTCCTTTAGCACAGATACGCAGTATTTT. Translated, it gives CASRPSFSTDTQYF.

The V and J genes are TRBV2 and TRBJ1-1; 8 nucleotides line up with TRBD1. V was pared by 7 bases and J by 3 bases, with 4 bases of the junction left unmatched. Germline V gene data show CDR1 as SNHLY and CDR2 as FYNNEI. The CDR3 covers 13 residues. The CDR3: CASNRQGYTEAFF. DNA of the CDR3: TGTGCCAGCAATCGACAGGGGTACACTGAAGCTTTCTTT.

As DNA, the CDR3 is TGTGCCAGCCGCCGCGGGAAGATCGGGGGCTACACCTTC. Translating gives CASRRGKIGGYTF. The genes are TRBV6-1 and TRBJ1-2; D is ambiguous. The CDR3 contains 13 residues. Trimming took off 8 bases at V and 8 bases at J, with 18 bases between the two ends. From germline, CDR1 is MNHNS and CDR2 SASEGT.